Shown below are 26 T cell receptor beta chains from a single sample sequenced in a study of blood T cell repertoires in COVID-19. Profiling relied on immunoSEQ multiplex PCR, and the TCRdb table lists in-frame clones only, not all of them. The sample has 110,000 or so clones, over 70% seen once. Material: peripheral blood. The origin of the receptors is a man aged 45-65 years with acute or convalescent COVID-19.

The chain is built from TRBV11-2 and TRBJ1-4; 8 nucleotides match TRBD1. The V segment lost 5 bases and the J segment 10 bases; nucleotides outside the gene matches: 12. Germline loops: CDR1 SGHAT, CDR2 FQNNGV. CDR3 length equals 15 residues. DNA for the CDR3: TGTGCCAGCAGCCAACCACAGGGGGGAAGCGGAAAACTGTTTTTT. It translates to CASSQPQGGSGKLFF.

The chain combines TRBV5-6 with TRBJ1-6; D not resolved. Germline V CDR1 and CDR2: SGHDT, YYEEEE. CDR3 length equals 14 residues. V shed 2 bases and J shed 0 bases, with 3 bases lying between them. The CDR3 coding sequence is TGTGCCAGCAGCTTCAGCTCCTATAATTCACCCCTCCACTTT. It specifies CASSFSSYNSPLHF.

This clone was seen once. The rearrangement uses TRBV5-1 and TRBJ1-6, with TRBD1 matching over 7 bases. Germline CDR1 reads SGHRS; CDR2 reads YFSETQ. CDR3 size: 14 residues. V lost 5 bases to trimming and J lost 5 bases; unmatched junction nucleotides: 4. CDR3 nucleotides: TGCGCCAGCAGATGGGGACAGCATAATTCACCCCTCCACTTT. This codes for CASRWGQHNSPLHF.

DNA for the CDR3: TGCGCCAGCAGCCCAGGACAGGGAAGCGAGCAGTACTTC. This translates into CASSPGQGSEQYF. This chain joins TRBV5-1 and TRBJ2-7; 8 bases agree with TRBD1. CDR3 size: 13 residues. After removal of 4 bases from V and 6 bases from J, the junction contained 6 bases not matched to a gene. Germline V gene lookup returns CDR1 SGHRS and CDR2 YFSETQ.

This clone was detected only once. Other DNA sequences in the same sample also yield this CDR3. The rearrangement uses TRBV7-3 and TRBJ1-1, with TRBD1 matching 8 bases. This CDR3 has 13 amino acids. CDR1 is SGHTA, CDR2 FQGTGA, per germline. V trimming: 5 bases; J trimming: 6 bases; junction bases outside the gene matches: 5. CDR3 residues: CASSPGTGAEAFF. The CDR3 nucleotides read TGTGCCAGCAGCCCAGGGACAGGAGCTGAAGCTTTCTTT.

The rearrangement joins TRBV19 to TRBJ1-5, with TRBD1 matching 9 bases. V lost 4 bases to trimming and J lost 3 bases; unmatched junction nucleotides: 4. The germline gives CDR1 LNHDA, CDR2 SQIVND (reference sequence). The CDR3 has 15 amino acids. CDR3 loop: CASSRDRAVNQPQHF. DNA of the CDR3: TGTGCCAGTAGTAGGGACAGGGCCGTCAATCAGCCCCAGCATTTT.

The chain carries TRBV4-2 and TRBJ2-5; the match to TRBD2 covers 12 bases. The CDR3 sequence is 16 residues long. V dropped 4 bases and J dropped 3; count of bases not matched to a gene: 6. Per germline, CDR1 LGHNA and CDR2 YNFKEQ. The CDR3 protein is CASSRSSGGAEETQYF. For the CDR3, the DNA is TGTGCCAGCAGCCGCTCTAGCGGGGGGGCCGAAGAGACCCAGTACTTC.

The rearrangement links TRBV2 to TRBJ2-6, with D possibly matching TRBD1 (6 bases). The V gene's germline CDR1 is SNHLY and CDR2 FYNNEI. The CDR3 totals 12 residues. V shed 6 bases and J shed 12 bases, with 12 bases lying between them. The DNA for the CDR3 is TGTGCCAGCAGGAACCTGGGGGCCGTCCTGACTTTC. This encodes CASRNLGAVLTF.

The chain combines TRBV6-1 with TRBJ1-2, with a tentative D call TRBD1 (5 bases). Germline lookup yields CDR1 MNHNS and CDR2 SASEGT. The CDR3 sequence is 16 residues long. Trimming removed 2 bases from V and 1 base from J, with 14 bases in between. The CDR3: CASSETRDWSNYGYTF. In DNA, the CDR3 is TGTGCCAGCAGTGAAACCCGGGACTGGAGTAACTATGGCTACACCTTC.

The chain uses TRBV7-3 and TRBJ1-1; 8 nucleotides agree with TRBD1. The CDR3 is made up of 13 amino acids. Germline loops: CDR1 SGHTA, CDR2 FQGTGA. J was trimmed by 1 base and V by 7 bases; bases with no gene match: 2. The CDR3: CASTQGANTEAFF. CDR3 in DNA: TGTGCCAGCACGCAGGGGGCGAACACTGAAGCTTTCTTT.

The chain carries TRBV12-3 or TRBV12-4 and TRBJ1-1; D is ambiguous. The CDR3 spans 13 residues. The germline V and J ends were trimmed by 3 bases and 1 base, with 6 bases remaining between them. The DNA of the CDR3 is TGTGCCAGCAGTTTTTCAGAGAACACTGAAGCTTTCTTT. This encodes CASSFSENTEAFF.

This clone has more than one count but fewer than ten. The chain is built from TRBV2 and TRBJ1-2; TRBD1 is a possible D gene (5 bases). The germline CDR1 and CDR2 sequences are SNHLY and FYNNEI. Trimming removed 8 bases from V and 4 bases from J, with 17 bases in between. The CDR3 consists of 14 residues. Here the CDR3 reads CASGRGDSLYGYTF. The CDR3 DNA reads as TGTGCCAGCGGTCGAGGGGACTCTCTCTATGGCTACACCTTC.

V usage is TRBV6-5 and J usage is TRBJ1-2, with D maybe TRBD1 (6 bases). Germline V gene lookup returns CDR1 MNHEY and CDR2 SVGAGI. The CDR3 extends over 15 amino acids. The V end was cut by 6 bases, the J end by 0 bases, with 14 bases between. The CDR3 bases are TGTGCCAGCAGCGTTGACAGGAGAGCTAACTATGGCTACACCTTC. It specifies CASSVDRRANYGYTF.

DNA for the CDR3: TGCGCCAGCAGGAGCGGGCGTCTGGGCGGGGGCCGGGAGACCCAGTACTTC. It codes for CASRSGRLGGGRETQYF. The rearrangement links TRBV10-2 to TRBJ2-5; perhaps TRBD2 as D (7 bases). Germline CDR1 WSHSY, CDR2 SAAADI. V was pared by 6 bases and J by 5 bases, with 25 bases between. The CDR3 is 17 amino acids.

This chain connects TRBV28 to TRBJ2-7, with 7 nucleotides matching TRBD1. Germline V gives CDR1 MDHEN, CDR2 SYDVKM. V gave up 5 bases and J gave up 3 bases; unmatched junction bases: 4. There are 13 residues in the CDR3. The CDR3 loop reads CASSPGQLYEQYF. CDR3 sequence (DNA): TGTGCCAGCAGTCCGGGACAGCTCTACGAGCAGTACTTC.

J is TRBJ2-1 and V is TRBV11-3, with 9 bases fitting TRBD1. V was clipped by 5 bases and J by 8 bases; unmatched bases: 13. Germline CDR1 SGHNT, CDR2 YENEEA. CDR3 length equals 16 residues. The CDR3 DNA reads TGTGCCAGCAGCGAATACCCGGGACAGGGCCCACATGAGCAGTTCTTC. Amino acid sequence: CASSEYPGQGPHEQFF. Based on the CDR3 plus reference TRBV11-3 and TRBJ2-1, the full variable domain is EAGVVQSPRYKIIEKKQPVAFWCNPISGHNTLYWYLQNLGQGPELLIRYENEEAVDDSQLPKDRFSAERLKGVDSTLKIQPAELGDSAVYLCASSEYPGQGPHEQFFGPGTRLTVL.

The rearrangement uses TRBV7-8 and TRBJ2-6; D possibly corresponds to TRBD1 (6 bases). Looked up from germline, CDR1 is SGHVS and CDR2 is FQNEAQ. V lost 6 bases to trimming and J lost 0 bases, with 18 bases between them. This CDR3 has 18 amino acids. The CDR3: CASSLTQGTGSGANVLTF. The CDR3 DNA follows: TGTGCCAGCAGTCTAACCCAGGGGACGGGCTCTGGGGCCAACGTCCTGACTTTC.

The chain links TRBV15 to TRBJ2-5, with D possibly matching TRBD1 (6 bases). CDR1 LNHNV and CDR2 YYDKDF come from the germline V gene (reference sequence). This CDR3 spans 17 amino acids. V lost 2 bases and J 5 bases, leaving 21 bases between the germline ends. The CDR3 DNA sequence: TGTGCCACCAGCAGAACAATAGGGGGTGGCTTAGGGGAGACCCAGTACTTC. This sequence encodes CATSRTIGGGLGETQYF.

V and J are TRBV30 and TRBJ2-3, with D possibly TRBD2 on 6 matching bases. Trimming removed 2 bases from V and 5 bases from J, with 17 bases in between. Germline CDR1 is GTSNPN and CDR2 is SVGIG (reference sequence). This CDR3 is 15 amino acids long. CDR3 coding DNA: TGTGCCTGGAGTCCTAGGGACTGGTCGGGAGATACGCAGTATTTT. Amino acid sequence: CAWSPRDWSGDTQYF. The full variable domain, with the rest looked up from reference TRBV30 and TRBJ2-3, is SQTIHQWPATLVQPVGSPLSLECTVEGTSNPNLYWYRQAAGRGLQLLFYSVGIGQISSEVPQNLSASRPQDRQFILSSKKLLLSDSGFYLCAWSPRDWSGDTQYFGPGTRLTVL.

The chain joins TRBV28 to TRBJ2-7; D may be TRBD2 (5 bases). The V gene lost 5 bases and the J gene lost 4 bases, with 9 bases spanning the gap. Germline CDR1 and CDR2: MDHEN and SYDVKM. The CDR3 length is 12 residues. The CDR3 loop is CASSPPGYEQYF. The DNA of the CDR3 is TGTGCCAGCAGTCCCCCGGGGTACGAGCAGTACTTC.

The V call is TRBV5-6, the J call TRBJ2-7, with D possibly being TRBD1 (6 bases). The CDR3 contains 14 residues. V gave up 2 bases and J gave up 3 bases, with 12 bases separating them. CDR1 is SGHDT, CDR2 YYEEEE, per germline. This chain's CDR3 is CASSFGDKHYEQYF. As DNA, the CDR3 is TGTGCCAGCAGCTTCGGGGACAAACACTACGAGCAGTACTTC. The full variable domain, completed using reference TRBV5-6 and TRBJ2-7, is DAGVTQSPTHLIKTRGQQVTLRCSPKSGHDTVSWYQQALGQGPQFIFQYYEEEERQRGNFPDRFSGHQFPNYSSELNVNALLLGDSALYLCASSFGDKHYEQYFGPGTRLTVT.

The rearrangement joins TRBV28 to TRBJ2-3; TRBD2 agrees at 7 bases. The V segment lost 0 bases and the J segment 0 bases; nucleotides outside the gene matches: 9. Germline V gene data show CDR1 as MDHEN and CDR2 as SYDVKM. This CDR3 is 18 amino acids long. CDR3 nucleotide sequence: TGTGCCAGCAGTTTATGGCTGGCGGGAGTCTCTAGCACAGATACGCAGTATTTT. Translating it yields CASSLWLAGVSSTDTQYF.

The V and J genes are TRBV6-2 or TRBV6-3 and TRBJ1-6; 7 bases agree with TRBD1. The CDR3 sequence is 15 residues long. The J segment lost 5 bases and the V segment lost 4 bases, leaving 5 bases of the junction unmatched. Looked up from germline, CDR1 is MNHEY and CDR2 is SVGEGT. As DNA, the CDR3 is TGTGCCAGCAGTTCCAGGACAGGAGATAATTCACCCCTCCACTTT. This gives the protein CASSSRTGDNSPLHF.

The chain carries TRBV2 and TRBJ2-4; the D gene is possibly TRBD2 (5 bases). This CDR3 has 14 residues. With 4 bases removed from V and 8 bases from J, the gap between germline ends came to 15 bases. Germline-derived CDR1 and CDR2 are SNHLY and FYNNEI. The DNA for the CDR3 is TGTGCCAGCAGTGCCTTTCGAGGGCTGGACATTCAGTACTTC. Protein sequence: CASSAFRGLDIQYF.

The chain employs TRBV3-1 (or the pseudogene TRBV3-2) and TRBJ1-6; TRBD1 agrees at 7 bases. This CDR3 region has 15 residues. The V gene's germline CDR1 is LGHDT and CDR2 YNNKEL (reference sequence). Trimming took 1 base from V and 10 from J; bases not matched to a gene: 7. DNA of the CDR3: TGTGCCAGCAGCCAAGGGGCAGGGGGAATCTCACCCCTCCACTTT. Translating gives CASSQGAGGISPLHF.

On this clone itself: Other DNA sequences in the same sample also yield this CDR3. This rearrangement joins TRBV28 to TRBJ1-5, with TRBD1 identical over 7 bases. From germline, CDR1 is MDHEN and CDR2 SYDVKM. This CDR3 comprises 15 residues. With 4 bases clipped from V and 2 bases from J, the junction kept 5 bases outside the gene matches. Here the CDR3 reads CASSSPTGGNQPQHF. The CDR3 DNA sequence: TGTGCCAGCAGTTCGCCAACAGGGGGCAATCAGCCCCAGCATTTT.